This T cell receptor (beta chain) was profiled in a study of vaccination and CD4 T cells after COVID-19. In the study overall: Control cultures were given a CEFX pool, an HIV-1 Nef pool, or no peptide.

Trimming took off 2 bases at V and 7 bases at J, with 9 bases between the two ends. CDR3 size: 13 residues. CDR1 MNHNS and CDR2 SASEGT come from the germline V gene. On this clonotype itself: Its antigen is not identified.

Regarding treatment: roughly ten-day PBMC culture with coronavirus spike peptide pools or control peptides (ViraFEST assay). Sequencing of the DNA from cultured CD4+ T cells was carried out with the Oncomine TCR Beta short-read assay. TCRdb re-analysed the PCR reads in MiXCR, keeping a single row per CDR3 protein. The sample has about 19,000 distinct CDR3 sequences, roughly 50% seen once; the top ten hold around 9.6%. The clonotype was recovered from a human donor who had recovered from COVID-19. The chain recombines TRBV6-1 with TRBJ1-5, with D unresolved. The sample was CD4+ T cells from blood, cultured in vitro, taken before SARS-CoV-2 vaccination. The CDR3: CASSEYFGQPQHF. The CDR3 region has the DNA TGTGCCAGCAGTGAATACTTCGGACAGCCCCAGCATTTT.